Below, 12 T cell receptor beta chains from the same sample are listed, as sequenced in a study of kidney transplant recipient with SARS-CoV-2 infection. TCRdb reprocessed the reads via MiXCR and lists one record per CDR3 protein. Altogether 200,000 to 300,000 distinct CDR3 sequences are present, 25% to 30% being singletons, with the ten largest covering roughly 7%. The specimen comprised a blood sample, sampled at baseline and on day 111 from a kidney transplant recipient. Receptors were obtained from a male patient aged 25 to 39 who had COVID-19 and was a kidney transplant recipient. Some T cells may be graft donor cells.

This clonotype has ten or more counts. The rearrangement uses TRBV7-7 and TRBJ1-2; D gene unclear. The V end lost 5 bases, the J end lost 4 bases, and 23 bases lay between the germline ends. CDR3 length: 17 amino acids. Germline V gene sequence: CDR1 SSHAT, CDR2 FNYEAQ (reference sequence). The CDR3 spells CASSPQSKCRKTYGYTF. CDR3 nucleotide sequence: TGTGCCAGCAGCCCTCAGTCTAAGTGCCGAAAGACCTATGGCTACACCTTC.

About this clonotype: With a much larger clone just one base away, this may be a read error. This chain joins TRBV9 and TRBJ1-3, with TRBD1 matching 7 bases. This CDR3 has 14 residues. The V gene's germline CDR1 is SGDLS and CDR2 YYNGEE. The CDR3 DNA is TGTGCCAGCAGCTCAGGGGGTACTGGAAGCACCATATATTTT. Its protein product is CASSSGGTGSTIYF.

This clonotype was recorded many times. This sequence joins TRBV11-2 and TRBJ1-6; D not resolved. The CDR3 totals 15 residues. The germline CDR1 and CDR2 sequences are SGHAT and FQNNGV. Trimming stripped 1 base from V and 7 bases from J, with 11 bases between. The chain's CDR3 is CASSLVPGLNSPLHF. CDR3 coding DNA: TGTGCCAGCAGCTTAGTTCCGGGCCTAAATTCACCCCTCCACTTT.

The table lists this clonotype with many counts. The V gene is TRBV4-1, the J gene TRBJ1-5; D gene unclear. V shed 4 bases and J shed 6 bases, with 13 bases lying between them. The germline V gene has CDR1 MGHRA and CDR2 YSYEKL. The CDR3 is 14 residues long. For the CDR3, the DNA is TGCGCCAGCAGCCTAGACACGGAGGGTCAGCCCCAGCATTTT. Translated: CASSLDTEGQPQHF.

V is TRBV9 and J is TRBJ2-1; no definite D call. The CDR3 is made up of 14 amino acids. Germline V gene sequence: CDR1 SGDLS, CDR2 YYNGEE. Trimming took off 0 bases at V and 2 bases at J, with 6 bases between the two ends. CDR3 amino acids: CASSVAPTYNEQFF. DNA of the CDR3: TGTGCCAGCAGCGTAGCTCCTACCTACAATGAGCAGTTCTTC. Combining the CDR3 with reference TRBV9 and TRBJ2-1 gives the whole variable domain DSGVTQTPKHLITATGQRVTLRCSPRSGDLSVYWYQQSLDQGLQFLIQYYNGEERAKGNILERFSAQQFPDLHSELNLSSLELGDSALYFCASSVAPTYNEQFFGPGTRLTVL.

As concerns this clonotype: A clone one base away is much larger, so this may be a read error. The chain couples TRBV5-3 to TRBJ1-2; D is uncertain. TRBV5-3 is reported as an ORF; its role is uncertain. The V end lost 6 bases, the J end lost 4 bases, and 22 bases lay between the germline ends. This CDR3 has 16 residues. In nucleotides, the CDR3 is TGTGCCAGAAAAACGCCAGTGGTGAGAAAGACCTATGGCTACACCTTC. Encoded protein: CARKTPVVRKTYGYTF.

About this clonotype: At one of its ends the junction is not consistent with the germline gene, which may arise from a read error. This chain links TRBV24-1 with TRBJ2-1, with 8 nucleotides matching TRBD1. Germline V gene sequence: CDR1 KGHDR, CDR2 SFDVKD. This CDR3 region has 16 residues. The CDR3 spells CTTSDFTGGPVNEQFF. CDR3 coding DNA: TGTACCACCAGTGATTTCACAGGGGGTCCGGTAAATGAGCAGTTCTTC.

Comments on this clonotype: A much larger clone lies one base from this, so it may be a read error. The genes are TRBV20-1 and TRBJ1-1, with no clear D. The CDR3 runs to 12 residues. CDR1 and CDR2 from the germline V gene are DFQATT and SNEGSKA (reference sequence). CDR3 sequence reads: CGAPPIWTEAFF. The CDR3 nucleotides read TGCGGTGCTCCCCCGATATGGACCGAAGCTTTCTTT.

As to this clonotype: A read error may explain this, as a much larger clone is one base away. This chain connects TRBV6-6 to TRBJ1-1; 9 positions agree with TRBD1. CDR1 and CDR2 (germline): MNHNY, SVGAGI (reference sequence). CDR3 length: 15 residues. The ends lost 8 bases at V and 0 bases at J; junction bases unmatched: 7. The CDR3 DNA sequence: TGTGCCAGCGGTGCGGACAGGGGAATGAACACTGAAGCTTTCTTT. It encodes CASGADRGMNTEAFF.

Notes on this clonotype: A single base separates this from a much larger clone, so it may be a read error. The rearrangement links TRBV6-5 to TRBJ1-6; 7 bases align to TRBD1. The CDR3 is 16 amino acids. Germline CDR1 and CDR2: MNHEY and SVGAGI. The DNA for the CDR3 is TGTGCCAGCAGTTACTCTCCCCGGGACAGTAATCCACCCCTCCACTTT. Translation gives CASSYSPRDSNPPLHF.

This clonotype was recorded many times. This sequence joins TRBV30 and TRBJ1-1; unclear D gene. This CDR3 comprises 11 residues. V lost 2 bases and J lost 10, with 11 bases in between. CDR1 and CDR2 (germline): GTSNPN, SVGIG (reference sequence). The CDR3: CAWSSQRLAFF. DNA for the CDR3: TGTGCCTGGAGTTCCCAGAGGTTAGCTTTCTTT.

This clonotype was seen at least ten times. The gene calls are TRBV15 and TRBJ2-7; D possibly uses TRBD1 or TRBD2 (5 bases each). The germline V gene encodes CDR1 LNHNV and CDR2 YYDKDF (reference sequence). Deletions cut 0 bases from V and 2 bases from J, with 8 bases between. There are 14 residues in the CDR3. The CDR3 DNA reads TGTGCCACCAGCAGAGACGGGACCACCTACGAGCAGTACTTC. Translation: CATSRDGTTYEQYF.